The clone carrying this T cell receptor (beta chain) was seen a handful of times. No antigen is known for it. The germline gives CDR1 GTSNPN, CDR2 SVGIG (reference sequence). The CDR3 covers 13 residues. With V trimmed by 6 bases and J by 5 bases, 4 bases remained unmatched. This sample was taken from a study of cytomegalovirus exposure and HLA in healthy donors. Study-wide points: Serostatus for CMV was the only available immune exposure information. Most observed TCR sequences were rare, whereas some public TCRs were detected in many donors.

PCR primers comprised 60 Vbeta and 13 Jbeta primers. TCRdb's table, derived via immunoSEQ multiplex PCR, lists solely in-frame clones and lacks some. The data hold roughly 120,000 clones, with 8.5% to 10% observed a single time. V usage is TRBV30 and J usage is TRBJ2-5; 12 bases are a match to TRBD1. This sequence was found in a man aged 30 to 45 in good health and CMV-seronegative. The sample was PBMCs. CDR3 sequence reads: CACGGQGAETQYF. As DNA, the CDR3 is TGTGCCTGCGGGGGACAGGGGGCTGAGACCCAGTACTTC.